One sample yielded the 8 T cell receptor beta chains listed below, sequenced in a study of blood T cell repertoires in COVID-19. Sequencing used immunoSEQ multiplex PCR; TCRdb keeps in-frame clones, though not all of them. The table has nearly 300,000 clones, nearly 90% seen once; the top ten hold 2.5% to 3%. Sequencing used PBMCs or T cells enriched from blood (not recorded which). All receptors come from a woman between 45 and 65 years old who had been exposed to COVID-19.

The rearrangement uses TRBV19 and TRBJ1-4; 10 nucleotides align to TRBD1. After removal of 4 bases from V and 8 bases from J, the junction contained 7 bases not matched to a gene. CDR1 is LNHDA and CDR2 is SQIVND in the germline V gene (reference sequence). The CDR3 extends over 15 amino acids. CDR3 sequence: CASSRGQGTEEKLFF. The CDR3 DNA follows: TGTGCCAGTAGTAGGGGACAGGGGACGGAAGAAAAACTGTTTTTT.

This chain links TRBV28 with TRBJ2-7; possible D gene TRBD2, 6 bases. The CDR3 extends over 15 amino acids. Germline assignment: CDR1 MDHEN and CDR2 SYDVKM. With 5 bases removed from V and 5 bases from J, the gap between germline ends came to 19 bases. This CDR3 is CASSTPSGTPHEQYF. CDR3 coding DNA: TGTGCCAGCAGTACCCCCTCCGGGACTCCCCACGAGCAGTACTTC.

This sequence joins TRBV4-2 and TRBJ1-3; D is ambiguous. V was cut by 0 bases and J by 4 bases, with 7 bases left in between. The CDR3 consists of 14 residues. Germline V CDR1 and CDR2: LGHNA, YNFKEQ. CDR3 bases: TGTGCCAGCAGCCAAGATGACAAAGGAAACACCATATATTTT. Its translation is CASSQDDKGNTIYF.

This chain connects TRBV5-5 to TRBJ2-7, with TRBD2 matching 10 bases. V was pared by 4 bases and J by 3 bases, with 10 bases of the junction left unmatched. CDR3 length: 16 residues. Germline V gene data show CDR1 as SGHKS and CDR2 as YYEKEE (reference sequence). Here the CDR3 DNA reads TGTGCCAGCAGCCCGGTCCTAGCGGGGGCCTTCTACGAGCAGTACTTC. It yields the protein CASSPVLAGAFYEQYF.

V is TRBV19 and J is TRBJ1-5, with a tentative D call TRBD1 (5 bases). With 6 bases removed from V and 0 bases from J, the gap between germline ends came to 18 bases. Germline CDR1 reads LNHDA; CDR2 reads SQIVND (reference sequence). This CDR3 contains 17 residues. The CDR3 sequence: CASRGGDPSYSNQPQHF. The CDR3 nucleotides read TGTGCCAGTAGGGGGGGGGATCCATCTTATAGCAATCAGCCCCAGCATTTT.

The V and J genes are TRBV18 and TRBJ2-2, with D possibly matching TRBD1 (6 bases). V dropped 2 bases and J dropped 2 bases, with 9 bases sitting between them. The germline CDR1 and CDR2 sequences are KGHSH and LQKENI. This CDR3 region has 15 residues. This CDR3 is CASSPIQGNTGELFF. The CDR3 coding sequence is TGTGCCAGCTCACCAATACAGGGAAACACCGGGGAGCTGTTTTTT.

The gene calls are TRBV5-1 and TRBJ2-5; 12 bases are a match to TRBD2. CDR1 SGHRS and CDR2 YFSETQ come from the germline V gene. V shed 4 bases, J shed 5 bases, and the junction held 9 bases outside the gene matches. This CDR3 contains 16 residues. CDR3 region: CASSVSLAGGEETQYF. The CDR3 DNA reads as TGCGCCAGCAGCGTGTCACTAGCGGGGGGTGAGGAGACCCAGTACTTC.

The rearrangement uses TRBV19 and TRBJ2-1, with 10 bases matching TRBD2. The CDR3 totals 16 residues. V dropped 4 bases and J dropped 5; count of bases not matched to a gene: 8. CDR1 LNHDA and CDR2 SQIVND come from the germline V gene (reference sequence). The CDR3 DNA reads TGTGCCAGTAGTACGCAACCTAGCGGGGGAAACAATGAGCAGTTCTTC. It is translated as CASSTQPSGGNNEQFF.